This T cell receptor beta chain was recorded in a study of cytomegalovirus exposure and HLA in healthy donors. Trimming removed 4 bases from V and 10 bases from J, with 17 bases in between. The CDR3 spans 14 residues. Germline CDR1 reads SGHRS; CDR2 reads YFSETQ. It was with 60 Vbeta and 13 Jbeta primers that the PCR ran. The data were produced by immunoSEQ multiplex PCR, yet TCRdb's version contains in-frame clones alone and is incomplete. The repertoire holds some 110,000 clones, with about 82% as singletons. The source material was PBMCs. This clonotype was sampled from a man aged 45-65 years in good health and CMV-seronegative. V and J are TRBV5-1 and TRBJ1-4, with D possibly TRBD1 on 5 matching bases. Here the CDR3 DNA reads TGCGCCAGCAGCCCAGCGGAGGGACTCACAAAACTGTTTTTT. It codes for CASSPAEGLTKLFF.